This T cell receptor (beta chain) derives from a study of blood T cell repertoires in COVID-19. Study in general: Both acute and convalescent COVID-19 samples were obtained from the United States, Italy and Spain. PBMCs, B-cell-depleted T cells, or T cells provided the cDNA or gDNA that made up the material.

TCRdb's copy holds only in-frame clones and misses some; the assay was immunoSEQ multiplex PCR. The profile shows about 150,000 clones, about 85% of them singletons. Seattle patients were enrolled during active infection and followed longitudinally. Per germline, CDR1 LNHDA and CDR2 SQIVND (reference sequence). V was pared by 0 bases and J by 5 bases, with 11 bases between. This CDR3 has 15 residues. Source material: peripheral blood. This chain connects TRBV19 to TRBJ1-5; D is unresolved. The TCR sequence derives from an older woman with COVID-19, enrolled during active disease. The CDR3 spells CASSIDRSQYQPQHF. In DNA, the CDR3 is TGTGCCAGTAGTATAGATAGAAGCCAATATCAGCCCCAGCATTTT.